This TCR beta chain appears in the sequencing data of a study of cytomegalovirus exposure and HLA in healthy donors. Study details: In an earlier analysis, 90 million to 130 million unique TCR beta sequences were found from some 200 million T cells. Study results and caveats: The investigators catalogued some 150 TCR beta chains as cytomegalovirus-associated. Presence/absence analyses rested on an assumption that sequencing depth was roughly uniform across donors. A previous analysis found most TCR beta V segments productive roughly 87% or roughly 30% of the time.

PCR involved 60 Vbeta and 13 Jbeta primers. Some clones are missing from TCRdb's copy, which holds only in-frame ones; the method was immunoSEQ multiplex PCR. This table holds some 78,000 clones, roughly 72% found once. The CDR3 runs to 13 residues. Germline V gene lookup returns CDR1 SGHVS and CDR2 FQNEAQ. The V gene lost 4 bases and the J gene lost 6 bases, with 12 bases spanning the gap. Only a few counts were recorded for this clone. Its antigen is unknown. This TCR derives from a woman in her thirties or forties in good health and CMV-seropositive. The sample taken for sequencing was PBMCs. The V and J genes are TRBV7-8 and TRBJ1-2; D may be TRBD1 (6 bases). CDR3 sequence reads: CASSSQGSDGYTF. The CDR3 region has the DNA TGTGCCAGCAGCTCACAGGGTTCGGATGGCTACACCTTC.